The sequence of this T cell receptor (beta chain) was determined in a study of shared clonotypes between healthy human individuals. Across the study: Per donor, CD8 memory used one plate, CD8 naive used two, CD4 memory used three and CD4 naive used three. Whole-study findings and limits: Deeper or shallower sequencing was expected to change how clonotypes are shared among donors. Naive CD4 clonotypes overlapped across a handful of donors at around 4.7%.

V lost 3 bases and J lost 2; bases outside the gene matches: 4. Germline CDR1 is LNHDA and CDR2 is SQIVND (reference sequence). The CDR3 is 15 amino acids. As to this clone: Antigen unknown. The sample carries other DNA sequences with the same CDR3.

CD45RA+ naive and CD45RA-negative memory subsets were separated from CD4+ cells. Sequencing used immunoSEQ multiplex PCR; TCRdb keeps in-frame clones, though not all of them. The table records some 500,000 clones, roughly 95% of them present only once. V gene TRBV19 combines with J gene TRBJ2-1; the match to TRBD2 covers 7 bases. Sequencing was performed on naive CD4+ T cells sorted from blood. Sample subset: CD45RA+ positively selected. The clonotype was recovered from a woman in her thirties in good health. CDR3 DNA sequence: TGTGCCAGTAGTATGGGAGGGAGGGCCTACAATGAGCAGTTCTTC. Protein: CASSMGGRAYNEQFF.